These 17 T cell receptor beta chains were all obtained from the same sample, sequenced in a study of T cells in Graves' hyperthyroidism and ophthalmopathy. Amplification targeted TCR beta CDR3 regions from RNA transcripts. During a first-round RT-PCR of the TCR CDR3, the HTBI primer set was used. TCRdb re-analysed the multiplex PCR reads in MiXCR, keeping a single row per CDR3 protein. The sample lists hundreds of thousands of distinct CDR3 sequences, 45% occurring once. Input material: peripheral blood or thyroid tissue (not recorded which). These receptor sequences come from an adult man with Graves' disease, either hyperthyroidism or ophthalmopathy (not recorded which).

With respect to this clonotype: Because it lacks the conserved phenylalanine or tryptophan at the end, this CDR3 is likely a read error. The DNA is left out, because the CDR3 cannot be placed on it with certainty; the CDR3 is given as TCRdb lists it. V usage is TRBV2 and J usage is TRBJ1-4. The CDR3 is 12 residues long, ends included. Per germline, CDR1 SNHLY and CDR2 FYNNEI. The CDR3 reads CASSDAGLKTNY.

In its sample, this clonotype was seen a few times. V and J are TRBV20-1 and TRBJ2-7, with TRBD2 identical over 11 bases. Germline-derived CDR1 and CDR2 are DFQATT and SNEGSKA (reference sequence). The CDR3 has 15 amino acids. The V segment lost 6 bases and the J segment 2 bases; nucleotides outside the gene matches: 9. CDR3 sequence: CSANKLAGDTYEQYF. In DNA form, the CDR3 reads TGCAGTGCCAATAAACTAGCGGGAGATACCTACGAGCAGTACTTC.

The V call is TRBV7-8, the J call TRBJ1-2; possibly TRBD1 for D (6 bases). There are 13 residues in the CDR3. V lost 5 bases and J lost 5, with 12 bases in between. The germline V gene has CDR1 SGHVS and CDR2 FQNEAQ. CDR3 sequence: CASSRQEPYGYTF. The DNA for the CDR3 is TGTGCCAGCAGCCGACAGGAGCCATATGGCTACACCTTC.

The V and J genes are TRBV7-3 and TRBJ1-5; D uncertain. Trimming stripped 6 bases from V and 4 bases from J, with 16 bases between. CDR1 and CDR2 from the germline V gene are SGHTA and FQGTGA. This CDR3 spans 15 amino acids. Here the CDR3 DNA reads TGTGCCAGCAGTTTATTGGGCAGGTTAAATCAGCCCCAGCATTTT. Protein sequence: CASSLLGRLNQPQHF.

The J gene is TRBJ1-2, the V gene TRBV7-2; tentative D call: TRBD1 (6 bases). With 1 base removed from V and 8 bases from J, the gap between germline ends came to 26 bases. The length of the CDR3 is 18 residues. Germline V CDR1 and CDR2: SGHTA, FQGNSA. This chain's CDR3 is CASSLVIGGPGPGEGYTF. As DNA, the CDR3 is TGTGCCAGCAGCTTAGTCATCGGGGGCCCGGGCCCCGGGGAAGGCTACACCTTC.

This clonotype was recorded many times. This chain uses TRBV14 with TRBJ1-4; D is uncertain. The CDR3 consists of 14 residues. The germline V and J ends were trimmed by 4 bases and 8 bases, with 14 bases remaining between them. CDR1 is SGHDN and CDR2 is FVKESK in the germline V gene. The CDR3: CASSPPGWREKLFF. CDR3 DNA: TGTGCCAGCAGCCCCCCGGGATGGCGGGAAAAACTGTTTTTT. The whole variable domain, remainder taken from reference TRBV14 and TRBJ1-4, is EAGVTQFPSHSVIEKGQTVTLRCDPISGHDNLYWYRRVMGKEIKFLLHFVKESKQDESGMPNNRFLAERTGGTYSTLKVQPAELEDSGVYFCASSPPGWREKLFFGSGTQLSVL.

This clonotype was picked up many times. In DNA, the CDR3 is TGCAGCGTTGAACAGTTCTATGGCTACACCTTC. It is translated as CSVEQFYGYTF. The chain combines TRBV29-1 with TRBJ1-2; D unclear. The CDR3 is 11 amino acids. Between the trimmed V and J ends, which lost 2 bases and 4 bases, there was a span of 5 bases. The germline V gene encodes CDR1 SQVTM and CDR2 ANQGSEA.

The CDR3 is CASSYSGERPQHF. The CDR3 bases are TGTGCCAGCAGTTACTCAGGGGAGAGGCCCCAGCATTTT. The rearrangement uses TRBV6-5 and TRBJ1-5; D may be TRBD1 (5 bases). With 0 bases removed from V and 9 bases from J, the gap between germline ends came to 9 bases. Germline CDR1 MNHEY, CDR2 SVGAGI. CDR3 length equals 13 residues.

The gene calls are TRBV7-2 and TRBJ1-2, with 12 bases matching TRBD1. This CDR3 contains 18 residues. With V trimmed by 5 bases and J by 3 bases, 13 bases remained unmatched. Germline-derived CDR1 and CDR2 are SGHTA and FQGNSA. This chain's CDR3 is CASSDRPGQGATDYGYTF. The CDR3 bases are TGTGCCAGCAGCGACCGACCGGGACAGGGGGCGACCGACTATGGCTACACCTTC.

This clonotype was detected only a few times. The J gene is TRBJ2-7, the V gene TRBV7-2, with 9 bases aligning to TRBD1. V lost 2 bases, J lost 0 bases, and 17 bases stayed unmatched. CDR1 is SGHTA and CDR2 is FQGNSA in the germline V gene. The CDR3 consists of 20 residues. The CDR3 DNA is TGTGCCAGCAGCTTACGGGGTCGGGACAGGGCCTCACTAAGCTCCTACGAGCAGTACTTC. Encoded protein: CASSLRGRDRASLSSYEQYF.

V is TRBV7-8 and J is TRBJ2-7, with D possibly TRBD1 on 7 matching bases. CDR3 length: 15 residues. With 2 bases removed from V and 5 bases from J, the gap between germline ends came to 16 bases. The germline CDR1 and CDR2 sequences are SGHVS and FQNEAQ. Here the CDR3 reads CASSLRQGGINEQYF. The CDR3 DNA sequence: TGTGCCAGCAGCTTACGACAGGGAGGAATAAACGAGCAGTACTTC.

In its sample, this clonotype was seen a few times. The V call is TRBV7-8, the J call TRBJ1-2; no reliable D call. Trimming took off 2 bases at V and 4 bases at J, with 17 bases between the two ends. This CDR3 has 16 residues. Per germline, CDR1 SGHVS and CDR2 FQNEAQ. The CDR3 region has the DNA TGTGCCAGCAGCTTATCTCCTTCACATTCGGTCTATGGCTACACCTTC. Translated, it gives CASSLSPSHSVYGYTF.

Many counts were recorded for this clonotype. This chain joins TRBV20-1 and TRBJ2-5; 9 positions agree with TRBD1. Germline loops: CDR1 DFQATT, CDR2 SNEGSKA (reference sequence). With 5 bases clipped from V and 5 bases from J, the junction kept 6 bases outside the gene matches. The CDR3 extends over 13 amino acids. The CDR3 DNA reads as TGCAGTGCTGGGGGACAGGGTGGGGAGACCCAGTACTTC. It translates to CSAGGQGGETQYF.

This clonotype was observed at least ten times. The chain has TRBV7-9 and TRBJ1-4; 9 bases fit TRBD1. With V trimmed by 3 bases and J by 7 bases, 3 bases remained unmatched. Germline CDR1 and CDR2: SEHNR and FQNEAQ (reference sequence). This CDR3 is built from 14 residues. The CDR3 loop reads CASSLGTGREKLFF. CDR3 DNA sequence: TGTGCCAGCAGCTTGGGGACAGGGCGTGAAAAACTGTTTTTT. Supplemented by reference TRBV7-9 and TRBJ1-4, the full variable domain reads DTGVSQNPRHKITKRGQNVTFRCDPISEHNRLYWYRQTLGQGPEFLTYFQNEAQLEKSRLLSDRFSAERPKGSFSTLEIQRTEQGDSAMYLCASSLGTGREKLFFGSGTQLSVL.

The J gene is TRBJ1-4, the V gene TRBV7-6, with D possibly being TRBD1 (5 bases). The CDR3 has 14 residues. CDR1 and CDR2 (germline): SGHVS, FNYEAQ. V lost 3 bases and J 11 bases, leaving 16 bases between the germline ends. CDR3 residues: CASSFGLAGEKLFF. CDR3 in DNA: TGTGCCAGCAGCTTCGGTCTAGCGGGGGAGAAACTGTTTTTT.

This chain uses TRBV19 with TRBJ1-2; D is ambiguous. The CDR3 contains 15 residues. Trimming pared 6 bases from V and 1 base from J, leaving 15 bases between. From germline, CDR1 is LNHDA and CDR2 SQIVND (reference sequence). CDR3 DNA: TGTGCCAGTAGAAGCCGGGAGCATTTTAACTATGGCTACACCTTC. This encodes CASRSREHFNYGYTF.

This clonotype was counted many times. The V call is TRBV29-1, the J call TRBJ1-4, with D unclear. The ends were cut back, 4 bases at V and 2 bases at J, with 17 bases in the middle. The germline V gene has CDR1 SQVTM and CDR2 ANQGSEA. The CDR3 runs to 16 residues. The CDR3 here is CSVGYGNQATNEKLFF. The CDR3 DNA reads as TGCAGCGTTGGGTACGGGAATCAGGCGACTAATGAAAAACTGTTTTTT. The whole variable domain, filled in from reference TRBV29-1 and TRBJ1-4, reads SAVISQKPSRDICQRGTSLTIQCQVDSQVTMMFWYRQQPGQSLTLIATANQGSEATYESGFVIDKFPISRPNLTFSTLTVSNMSPEDSSIYLCSVGYGNQATNEKLFFGSGTQLSVL.